The clone carrying this T cell receptor beta chain was counted a few times. The antigen is undetermined. The entry originates in a study of blood T cells in healthy people across ages. A second PCR of roughly 7 to 11 cycles used a sample-barcoded 5' primer and a J-beta primer mix. In TCRdb, the 5' RACE reads were re-called with MiXCR into one record per CDR3 protein. The table shows over 600,000 distinct CDR3 sequences, with over 20% occurring only once. Germline-derived CDR1 and CDR2 are DFQATT and SNEGSKA (reference sequence). With 5 bases clipped from V and 7 bases from J, the junction kept 4 bases outside the gene matches. The CDR3 totals 13 residues. Study-level findings and limits: Fewer expanded clones and more diversity marked long-lived versus aged donors.

The origin of this receptor is a man in his 70s in good health. The chain joins TRBV20-1 to TRBJ1-6; 8 nucleotides align to TRBD1. Source material: blood. CDR3 sequence reads: CSAGQGGNSPLHF. The DNA of the CDR3 is TGCAGTGCTGGACAGGGTGGCAATTCACCCCTCCACTTT.